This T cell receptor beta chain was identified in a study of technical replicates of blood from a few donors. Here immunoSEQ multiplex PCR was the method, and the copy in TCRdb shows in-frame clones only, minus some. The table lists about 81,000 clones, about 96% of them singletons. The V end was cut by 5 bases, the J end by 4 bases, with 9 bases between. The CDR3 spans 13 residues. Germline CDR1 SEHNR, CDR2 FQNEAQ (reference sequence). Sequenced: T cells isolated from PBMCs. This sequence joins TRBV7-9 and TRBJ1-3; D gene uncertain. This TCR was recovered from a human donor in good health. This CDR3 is CASSRDLGNTIYF. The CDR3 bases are TGTGCCAGCAGCCGGGATCTCGGAAACACCATATATTTT.